This TCR beta chain was sequenced in a study of cytomegalovirus exposure and HLA in healthy donors. PCR primers comprised 60 Vbeta and 13 Jbeta primers. Measured with immunoSEQ multiplex PCR; TCRdb has only the in-frame clones, and not every one. The sample shows approximately 100,000 clones, 70% to 80% of them seen only once. Study-level findings and limits: Compared with the approximately 670-donor mean, an Asian-associated ancestry cluster reportedly had fewer N-insertions, according to a later analysis. What a later analysis showed was that several of the most significant clusters appeared linked to common viral pathogens. The study designated about 160 TCR beta chains cytomegalovirus-associated. High specificity and sensitivity for cytomegalovirus status were reported for the classifier.

Details on this clone: Its antigen is as yet unknown.

The CDR3 extends over 13 amino acids. V was clipped by 3 bases and J by 1 base, with 8 bases between them. From germline, CDR1 is SQVTM and CDR2 ANQGSEA. The clonotype was recovered from a female donor in good health and CMV-seronegative. The chain has TRBV29-1 and TRBJ2-3; the D is unclear. Sequencing used PBMCs. CDR3 sequence: CSVEATGTDTQYF. The DNA for the CDR3 is TGCAGCGTTGAGGCCACCGGCACAGATACGCAGTATTTT.